The TCR beta chain under discussion was sequenced for a study of CD8+ T cells in alopecia areata (dated by TCRdb to 2016 to 2019). Concerning the study at large: Skin from C3H/HeJ donors with spontaneous alopecia (roughly 6-12 months old) was grafted onto female C3H/HeJ recipients aged roughly 6-11 weeks. To study T cell clonal expansion in alopecia areata, the researchers applied high-throughput TCRbeta sequencing to both the C3H/HeJ mouse model and human patients. In humans, TCRbeta sequencing was performed on scalp tissue and on sorted CD4+ and CD8+ peripheral blood T cells from healthy controls and from patients with patchy or totalis/universalis alopecia areata. TCRbeta CDR3 regions were amplified by immunoSEQ multiplex PCR with 35 Vbeta forward and 13 Jbeta reverse primers. The RNA source kit depended on sample type: the PAXgene miRNA kit for fixed scalp, the miRNeasy kit for PBMCs, and the RNeasy kit for mouse skin. Scalp clonality was compared among normal scalp (n=4), patchy alopecia areata scalp (n=8), and alopecia totalis/universalis scalp (n=8). Broad study findings and their caveats: TCR sequences shared between patients were less clear than in mice, possibly partly because of HLA diversity in the patient population. Compared with normal scalp, lesional scalp had higher clonality and more expanded CD8+ clones, particularly in alopecia totalis/universalis, a pattern that suggests antigenic drive. Unlike mouse skin, which is dominated by gammadelta T cells, normal human skin has resident alphabeta T cells that are also sequenced, and this complicates analysis of the scalp TCR repertoire.

CDR1 and CDR2 are drawn from the germline V gene (reference sequence): FNHDT, SITEND. The CDR3, cysteine through phenylalanine, is 14 amino acids long. The DNA has 30 bases, all within the CDR3, and is read from base 1. Deletion took 4 bases off V and 2 bases off J, with a span of 11 bases between the germline ends. Receptors were amplified or captured by the immunoSEQ multiplex PCR assay. RNA was extracted from all samples and reverse transcribed into cDNA, which served as template for TCR sequencing. First-strand cDNA was synthesized with SuperScript III using a 2:1 mix of oligo-dT and random hexamers. A synthetic immune receptor repertoire was used to assess amplification bias, and residual bias was removed computationally. Libraries were sequenced on Illumina HiSeq using 60 bp reads that covered the CDR3 and were read from J toward V. In the paper's pipeline: Raw reads were preprocessed to remove errors, and CDR3 was defined according to IMGT conventions as the region from the conserved cysteine to phenylalanine. Clonality was computed as 1 minus the Shannon entropy, with the entropy normalized by log2 of the number of productive unique TCRs. Whether scalp clones were CD4 or CD8 was inferred by matching scalp TCRbeta sequences against CD4 and CD8 repertoires sorted from blood. Here the immuneACCESS table is served through TCRdb, limited to in-frame sequences with V and J called. Missing clones are a known gap in these copies; in checked studies unresolved V genes cover under half, and the rest lacks a known reason. V, J and clone size are those of that table, while D and trimming were read from the DNA. For this sample the table reports about 270,000 clones, with no clone seen just once. Approximately 1.2% of the sample belongs to the ten largest clones.

As concerns this clone: Its cognate antigen has yet to be identified. Mouse gene names and germline sequences are the ones reported for this receptor. The read terminates 4 residues ahead of where the CDR3 ends, so the germline J gene completes it.

Cells from pooled mouse cutaneous lymph nodes were stained for CD4, CD8alpha, NKG2D, NKG2ACE and other markers and then sorted on a BD Influx. The chain is assembled from TRBV19 and TRBJ2-5; no D gene call is confident. What was sequenced was CD4+ T cells sorted from a lymph node. This clonotype originated in a C3H/HeJ mouse with alopecia areata. This strain is characterized by the MHC haplotype H2-k. CDR3 reads: CASSPPDTQDTQYF. The CDR3 DNA, read in part, is TGTGCCAGCAGTCCCCCCGACACCCAAGAC.